This T cell receptor (beta chain) was retrieved from a study of long-term antiretroviral therapy in people with HIV. Study conclusions and caveats: Following ART, diversity rose but still fell short of transplant donor controls. Dominance of pre-ART expanded clones persisted, fluctuating and often declining after ART.

Sequencing used immunoSEQ v3.0 at survey level. Profiled with immunoSEQ multiplex PCR; TCRdb holds only in-frame clones, not every one. Of about 20,000 clones in the sample, 90% were seen once. There are 15 residues in the CDR3. J was trimmed by 10 bases and V by 5 bases; bases with no gene match: 7. Germline V lookup: CDR1 SGHTA, CDR2 FQGNSA. Participants with HIV, all of them, were treated in the United States. The cryopreserved samples used held about 0.85-11 million PBMC prior to extraction of DNA. About this clone: Its antigen is not identified.

The genes are TRBV7-2 and TRBJ1-6; TRBD1 matches 11 bases. This clonotype originated in a woman aged 30 to 39 with HIV. The starting material was unsorted PBMCs, obtained approximately 4.4 years before starting antiretroviral therapy. CDR3 amino acids: CASSAGTGGRSPLHF. The CDR3, as DNA: TGTGCCAGCAGCGCCGGGACAGGGGGTAGATCACCCCTCCACTTT.